This T cell receptor beta chain was retrieved from a study of graft-versus-host responses after intestinal transplantation. Details on this clone: Its target is not known.

Method: immunoSEQ multiplex PCR; TCRdb's copy keeps in-frame clones and lacks some. The data show under 100,000 clones, with 82% seen just once and 0.83% held by the top ten. The origin of this receptor is a human donor who received an intestinal transplant. This specimen consisted of unstimulated CD4+ T cells sorted from spleen or lymph node cells, obtained before intestinal transplant.

This CDR3 reads CSVEDPRGRRYGYTF. CDR3 DNA sequence: TGCAGCGTTGAAGATCCCCGGGGAAGAAGGTATGGCTACACCTTC. The chain recombines TRBV29-1 with TRBJ1-2; no reliable D call. The length of the CDR3 is 15 residues. Germline V gene data show CDR1 as SQVTM and CDR2 as ANQGSEA. Trimming pared 0 bases from V and 5 bases from J, leaving 16 bases between.